The rows below give T cell receptor beta chains drawn from one sample of a study of graft-versus-host responses after intestinal transplantation. The data were produced by immunoSEQ multiplex PCR, yet TCRdb's version contains in-frame clones alone and is incomplete. The sample has about 73,000 clones, around 89% seen once. What these receptors recognize is not known. The source was unstimulated CD8+ T cells sorted from spleen or lymph node cells, collected before transplant. The receptors come from a human donor who was the organ donor for an intestinal transplant. CDR3s include the opening cysteine and the closing phenylalanine or tryptophan. The D gene is left open where the match is weak. Size is omitted from some rows. Given values are once, few, many or a class for expanded clones.

size	V	J	D	DNA	CDR3
once	TRBV4-2	TRBJ1-2	-	TGTGCCAGCAGCCCCACGCGGGATAGCTACACCTTC	CASSPTRDSYTF
once	TRBV7-9	TRBJ1-2	TRBD1	TGTGCCAGCATCACCCGGGACAGCAACCAAACGTATGGCTACACCTTC	CASITRDSNQTYGYTF
-	TRBV5-1	TRBJ2-3	-	TGCGCCAGCAGCACCAGGGGAGCAGATACGCAGTATTTT	CASSTRGADTQYF
-	TRBV6-5	TRBJ2-3	-	TGTGCCAGCAGTTACTCGATGGGAGCAGATACGCAGTATTTT	CASSYSMGADTQYF
-	TRBV7-3	TRBJ2-2	TRBD2	TGTGCCAGCAGCCCTACACTAGCGGGGGGGCTCGGCGGGGAGCTGTTTTTT	CASSPTLAGGLGGELFF
few	TRBV28	TRBJ1-1	-	TGTGCCAGCACCCTTCGGGGGGACGGCACTGAAGCTTTCTTT	CASTLRGDGTEAFF
-	TRBV4-2	TRBJ2-3	TRBD2	TGTGCCAGCAGCCAAGCTTCACACGGCCCTAGCGGGGGCTTTCGGGATACGCAGTATTTT	CASSQASHGPSGGFRDTQYF
-	TRBV6-6	TRBJ1-6	TRBD1	TGTGCCAGCAGTAAGGGACAGCCCTCATCACCCCTCCACTTT	CASSKGQPSSPLHF
-	TRBV28	TRBJ2-1	-	TGTGCCAGCAGTTTAAGCTCAAACAATGAGCAGTTCTTC	CASSLSSNNEQFF
-	TRBV2	TRBJ2-1	TRBD2	TGTGCCAGCAGGGGGGGAGGGGACCTCCGCAATGAGCAGTTCTTC	CASRGGGDLRNEQFF
-	TRBV6-5	TRBJ2-4	-	TGTGCCAGCAGCTTTGGACCGGGGAGGTTTCAGTACTTC	CASSFGPGRFQYF
-	TRBV7-6	TRBJ2-2	TRBD2	TGTGCCAGCAGCCAAATAGCGGGGGCCCTGATAACCGGGGAGCTGTTTTTT	CASSQIAGALITGELFF
once	TRBV27	TRBJ2-3	-	TGTGCCAGCAGTTTGCGTACCTCCAAAGGGGGGGAGGAGACAGATACGCAGTATTTT	CASSLRTSKGGEETDTQYF
once	TRBV6-6	TRBJ2-3	-	TGTGCCAGCACCCGAGACAGGTATAGCACAGATACGCAGTATTTT	CASTRDRYSTDTQYF
-	TRBV27	TRBJ2-3	TRBD2	TGTGCCAGCAGAACCCCCAGCGGGGGGGCCAACACAGATACGCAGTATTTT	CASRTPSGGANTDTQYF
-	TRBV11-2	TRBJ1-2	-	TGTGCCAGCCCAAAAAAGGAGGGCTACACCTTC	CASPKKEGYTF
-	TRBV27	TRBJ2-5	-	TGTGCCAGCAGTTTAACCCCCGGGAGGACCCAGTACTTC	CASSLTPGRTQYF
once	TRBV20-1	TRBJ1-2	-	TGCAGTGCGTGGGAGGGGAATGGCTACACCTTC	CSAWEGNGYTF
-	TRBV7-7	TRBJ1-1	-	TGTGCTAGCAGCTTAGTTGAGGGTAGTGAAGCTTTCTTT	CASSLVEGSEAFF
-	TRBV5-6	TRBJ2-4	-	TGTGCCAGCAGCTTGGGGCAGAACATTCAGTACTTC	CASSLGQNIQYF
-	TRBV6-6	TRBJ1-2	-	TGTGCCAGCAGTTACTCGTCCACAGTCTTCGGGGAGGGCTACACCTTC	CASSYSSTVFGEGYTF
-	TRBV2	TRBJ1-2	TRBD1	TGTGCCAGCAGGGAAGGACAGGCTCCCCATGGCTACACCTTC	CASREGQAPHGYTF
-	TRBV7-6	TRBJ2-2	-	TGTGCCAGCACCCCGGGAAGCAACACCGGGGAGCTGTTTTTT	CASTPGSNTGELFF
-	TRBV4-3	TRBJ1-2	-	TGCGCCAGCAGCCAAGGAGGGGGTTCGAGCTATGGCTACACCTTC	CASSQGGGSSYGYTF
-	TRBV4-1	TRBJ1-2	-	TGCGCCAGCAGCCCTAGGCGAACCGGTGGCTACACCTTC	CASSPRRTGGYTF
-	TRBV7-6	TRBJ1-1	TRBD1	TGTGCCAGCCTGGGACAGGAGCCTGAAGCTTTCTTT	CASLGQEPEAFF
once	TRBV29-1	TRBJ2-3	TRBD2	TGCAGCGTTGTAGCGGGGGTAGATACGCAGTATTTT	CSVVAGVDTQYF
-	TRBV4-3	TRBJ1-4	TRBD1	TGCGCCAGCAGCCGACTGACAGGGGAGGATGAAAAACTGTTTTTT	CASSRLTGEDEKLFF
-	TRBV6-5	TRBJ2-3	-	TGTGCCAGCAGCCCCACTGCGGGGGCCTCAGATACGCAGTATTTT	CASSPTAGASDTQYF
-	TRBV27	TRBJ1-5	TRBD1	TGTGCCAGCAGTTCCGGACAGGGAGGTCAGCCCCAGCATTTT	CASSSGQGGQPQHF
-	TRBV10-3	TRBJ1-2	TRBD1	TGTGCCATCAGGAGCGGGACAGGGACAAACTATGGCTACACCTTC	CAIRSGTGTNYGYTF
-	TRBV4-1	TRBJ1-2	TRBD1	TGCGCCAGCAGCCAAGGTCAGGGGGAGGTTTTTGGCTACACCTTC	CASSQGQGEVFGYTF
once	TRBV7-6	TRBJ2-1	TRBD1	TGTGCCAGCAGCTCTGACAGGGAGCGCTACAATGAGCAGTTCTTC	CASSSDRERYNEQFF
-	TRBV4-1	TRBJ2-3	TRBD2	TGCGCCAGCAGCCAGACTAGCGGGACCCGAACTAGCACAGATACGCAGTATTTT	CASSQTSGTRTSTDTQYF
-	TRBV11-2	TRBJ2-1	TRBD2	TGTGCCAGCAGCTTAGGGCTAGCGGGGAATAATGAGCAGTTCTTC	CASSLGLAGNNEQFF
-	TRBV5-6	TRBJ1-3	TRBD1	TGTGCCAGCAGCTTGGGTCAGGGGGGCTCTGGAAACACCATATATTTT	CASSLGQGGSGNTIYF
-	TRBV5-6	TRBJ1-3	-	TGTGCCAGCAGCTCTCTTCGACTGGAAAGCTCTGGAAACACCATATATTTT	CASSSLRLESSGNTIYF
-	TRBV4-1	TRBJ1-5	-	TGCGCCAGCGCGGAGGGCCCCAATCAGCCCCAGCATTTT	CASAEGPNQPQHF
-	TRBV12-5	TRBJ2-1	TRBD2	TGTGCTAGTGGTAGAGGAGCGGGAGCTAACAATGAGCAGTTCTTC	CASGRGAGANNEQFF
-	TRBV6-6	TRBJ2-3	TRBD2	TGTGCCAGCAGATCGACGGGGGGGATACCCACAGATACGCAGTATTTT	CASRSTGGIPTDTQYF
-	TRBV2	TRBJ2-2	TRBD2	TGTGCCAGCACTTCCTTCACCCTTACTAGCGGGGGGGCCCAGTTGAACACCGGGGAGCTGTTTTTT	CASTSFTLTSGGAQLNTGELFF
-	TRBV14	TRBJ1-1	-	TGTGCCAGCAGCCTCGATGGCATTACTGAAGCTTTCTTT	CASSLDGITEAFF
-	TRBV2	TRBJ1-1	-	TGTGCCAGCGGCGGCGGGGCGTACGAAGCTTTCTTT	CASGGGAYEAFF
-	TRBV27	TRBJ2-2	TRBD1	TGTGCCAGCAGTTCACCGACAGGGGGCGTCGGGGAGCTGTTTTTT	CASSSPTGGVGELFF
-	TRBV11-2	TRBJ2-2	-	TGTGCCAGCAGCTTAGCAGGGGAGCTGTTTTTT	CASSLAGELFF
-	TRBV5-6	TRBJ2-5	-	TGTGCCAGCAGCTTGGCGGTAGAGGAGACCCAGTACTTC	CASSLAVEETQYF
-	TRBV4-1	TRBJ2-3	TRBD1	TGCGCCAGCAGCCAAGCTGGGGTCCCCGGGACAGATACAGATACGCAGTATTTT	CASSQAGVPGTDTDTQYF
-	TRBV6-5	TRBJ2-5	-	TGTGCCAGCAGTTACGGGCCACAAGAGACCCAGTACTTC	CASSYGPQETQYF
-	TRBV7-9	TRBJ2-1	TRBD1	TGTGCCAGCAGCACCGGGACAGGGGGGTTATCGGGGAATGAGCAGTTCTTC	CASSTGTGGLSGNEQFF
-	TRBV7-3	TRBJ2-2	TRBD2	TGTGCCAGCAGCTTAAGAAGGCCCCTAGCGGGGGGAGTCCCCGGGGAGCTGTTTTTT	CASSLRRPLAGGVPGELFF
-	TRBV29-1	TRBJ2-5	TRBD1	TGCAGCGCCGACCCTAATCTCCGGGACAGGGGGGTTCGGGAGACCCAGTACTTC	CSADPNLRDRGVRETQYF
-	TRBV7-8	TRBJ1-2	-	TGTGCCAGCAGCTTCAACAGGGCAGTGCTAACTAACTATGGCTACACCTTC	CASSFNRAVLTNYGYTF
-	TRBV7-6	TRBJ1-2	-	TGTGCCAGCAGCGGAAACTCTGGAGTCTATGGCTACACCTTC	CASSGNSGVYGYTF